This entry lists 15 T cell receptor beta chains sequenced from one sample in a study of blood T cell repertoires in COVID-19. The method was immunoSEQ multiplex PCR; TCRdb's version includes in-frame clones alone and lacks a portion of them. In the table there are a few hundred thousand clones, roughly 86% of which are singletons. Sequenced sample: peripheral blood. The source of these receptors is a woman in her 30s with COVID-19, enrolled during active disease.

This chain connects TRBV6-5 to TRBJ2-7; tentatively, D is TRBD2 (6 bases). Germline V gene lookup returns CDR1 MNHEY and CDR2 SVGAGI. This CDR3 spans 13 amino acids. With 6 bases removed from V and 0 bases from J, the gap between germline ends came to 9 bases. CDR3 bases: TGTGCCAGCAGGAGCGGGTCCTCCTACGAGCAGTACTTC. Translated: CASRSGSSYEQYF.

The chain joins TRBV6-5 to TRBJ1-1; 9 nucleotides line up with TRBD1. This CDR3 region has 15 residues. Germline values: CDR1 MNHEY, CDR2 SVGAGI. J was trimmed by 6 bases and V by 5 bases; bases with no gene match: 10. The CDR3 coding sequence is TGTGCCAGCAGTACCCCGGGACAGGGCGTTCCTGAAGCTTTCTTT. Translated, it gives CASSTPGQGVPEAFF.

V and J are TRBV19 and TRBJ2-2; 8 nucleotides agree with TRBD1. V dropped 10 bases and J dropped 2; count of bases not matched to a gene: 3. This CDR3 spans 13 amino acids. CDR1 LNHDA and CDR2 SQIVND come from the germline V gene (reference sequence). CDR3 sequence (DNA): TGTGCCACCGGACAGGGTAACACCGGGGAGCTGTTTTTT. It yields the protein CATGQGNTGELFF.

The rearrangement joins TRBV10-1 to TRBJ2-3; tentative D call: TRBD2 (5 bases). Germline CDR1 reads WNHNN; CDR2 reads SYGVQD (reference sequence). This CDR3 contains 16 residues. Trimming left V 4 bases short and J 0 bases short, with 14 bases between. The CDR3 DNA reads as TGCGCCAGCAGTGCGGGTAATGGCGGGAGCACAGATACGCAGTATTTT. This sequence encodes CASSAGNGGSTDTQYF.

V and J are TRBV6-5 and TRBJ1-2; TRBD1 might be the D (6 bases). Germline V gene data show CDR1 as MNHEY and CDR2 as SVGAGI. The CDR3 sequence is 12 residues long. Trimming took off 10 bases at V and 8 bases at J, with 17 bases between the two ends. In DNA, the CDR3 is TGTGCCATCGGGAGGGGGGCAGAAGGCTACACCTTC. Its translation is CAIGRGAEGYTF.

The rearrangement links TRBV28 to TRBJ1-2; D remains ambiguous. Germline V gene data show CDR1 as MDHEN and CDR2 as SYDVKM. CDR3 length equals 15 residues. V gave up 5 bases and J gave up 0 bases, with 13 bases separating them. CDR3 nucleotides: TGTGCCAGCAGTACCCGTGGCGGTGCTAACTATGGCTACACCTTC. As protein: CASSTRGGANYGYTF.

This chain connects TRBV23-1 to TRBJ2-2; maybe TRBD2 (5 bases). TRBV23-1 is an open reading frame whose function is uncertain. Between the trimmed V and J ends, which lost 0 bases and 0 bases, there was a span of 8 bases. CDR3 length: 16 residues. In DNA, the CDR3 is TGCGCCAGCAGTCAATCGAGAGGGCCGAACACCGGGGAGCTGTTTTTT. Translation: CASSQSRGPNTGELFF.

This chain links TRBV7-9 with TRBJ2-1; no clear D gene. V was clipped by 6 bases and J by 2 bases, with 17 bases between them. Germline V lookup: CDR1 SEHNR, CDR2 FQNEAQ (reference sequence). This CDR3 is 16 amino acids long. The CDR3 DNA sequence: TGTGCCAGCAGTTCCTCTGACTCCCCTCCCTACAATGAGCAGTTCTTC. It codes for CASSSSDSPPYNEQFF. The complete variable domain, with remaining parts taken from reference TRBV7-9 and TRBJ2-1, reads DTGVSQNPRHKITKRGQNVTFRCDPISEHNRLYWYRQTLGQGPEFLTYFQNEAQLEKSRLLSDRFSAERPKGSFSTLEIQRTEQGDSAMYLCASSSSDSPPYNEQFFGPGTRLTVL.

The V gene is TRBV3-1 (or the pseudogene TRBV3-2), the J gene TRBJ1-1; D unclear. The CDR3 length is 13 residues. The germline V gene has CDR1 LGHDT and CDR2 YNNKEL (reference sequence). The V gene lost 3 bases and the J gene lost 3 bases, with 8 bases spanning the gap. The CDR3 region is CASSHIRDTEAFF. The CDR3 DNA reads TGTGCCAGCAGCCACATTCGGGACACTGAAGCTTTCTTT.

The chain couples TRBV4-3 to TRBJ2-6; D is perhaps TRBD1 (6 bases). Germline loops: CDR1 LGHNA, CDR2 YSLEER. This CDR3 has 17 residues. V lost 0 bases and J lost 2, with 11 bases in between. The CDR3 reads CASSQDARGAGANVLTF. CDR3 in DNA: TGCGCCAGCAGCCAAGATGCCAGGGGAGCTGGGGCCAACGTCCTGACTTTC.

This chain uses TRBV27 with TRBJ2-2, with D possibly matching TRBD2 (6 bases). Trimming took 4 bases from V and 5 from J, leaving 8 bases between them. Germline CDR1 MNHEY, CDR2 SMNVEV (reference sequence). This CDR3 is 13 amino acids long. CDR3 loop: CASSWAGTGELFF. The CDR3 region has the DNA TGTGCCAGCAGTTGGGCGGGAACCGGGGAGCTGTTTTTT.

This clone has just one count. This CDR3 is CASSSTSEPNYEQYF. The CDR3 DNA reads as TGTGCCAGCAGCTCCACTAGCGAACCGAACTACGAGCAGTACTTC. The genes are TRBV7-9 and TRBJ2-7; 7 nucleotides agree with TRBD2. V was clipped by 4 bases and J by 3 bases; unmatched bases: 9. The CDR3 sequence is 15 residues long. CDR1 is SEHNR, CDR2 FQNEAQ, per germline (reference sequence).

Here the CDR3 reads CASSVGLTGLAGGGNPSTDTQYF. The CDR3 region has the DNA TGTGCCAGCAGCGTCGGGCTGACGGGACTAGCGGGAGGGGGAAACCCTAGCACAGATACGCAGTATTTT. The chain couples TRBV9 to TRBJ2-3; 16 bases fit TRBD2. The CDR3 consists of 23 residues. V lost 2 bases, J lost 0 bases, and 18 bases stayed unmatched. CDR1 and CDR2 (germline): SGDLS, YYNGEE.

V gene TRBV11-2 combines with J gene TRBJ1-1; TRBD1 might be the D (5 bases). This CDR3 region has 13 residues. The ends were cut back, 0 bases at V and 10 bases at J, with 12 bases in the middle. The germline CDR1 and CDR2 sequences are SGHAT and FQNNGV. CDR3 in DNA: TGTGCCAGCAGCTTAGATCGGGCAGGGCGAGCTTTCTTT. The encoded protein is CASSLDRAGRAFF.

The chain uses TRBV6-5 and TRBJ2-7, with 7 bases identical to TRBD1. This CDR3 contains 14 residues. In germline, CDR1 is MNHEY, CDR2 SVGAGI. Trimming cost V 6 bases and J 0 bases; bases outside gene matches: 5. CDR3 nucleotides: TGTGCCAGCAGCTTAGGGACAGCCTCCTACGAGCAGTACTTC. Its protein is CASSLGTASYEQYF.